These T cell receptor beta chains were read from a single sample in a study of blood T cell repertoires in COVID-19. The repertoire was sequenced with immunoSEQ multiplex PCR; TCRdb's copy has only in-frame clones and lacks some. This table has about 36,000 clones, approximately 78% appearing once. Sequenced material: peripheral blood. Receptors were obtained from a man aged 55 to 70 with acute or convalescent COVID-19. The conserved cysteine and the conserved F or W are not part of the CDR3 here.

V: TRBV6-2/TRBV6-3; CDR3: ASSYSPGQGSYGYT
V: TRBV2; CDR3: ASTGGAGANVLT
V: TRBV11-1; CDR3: ASSPRYSQAGNEQF
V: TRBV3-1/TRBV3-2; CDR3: ASSQSPGLAANEQF
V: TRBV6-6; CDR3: ASSYQPLERSYEQY
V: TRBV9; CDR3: ASSVGGQINQPQH
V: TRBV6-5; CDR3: ASSYLTSGSIYEQY
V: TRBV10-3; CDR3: ATSSGPSDTQY
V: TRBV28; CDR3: AVWDSNNEQF
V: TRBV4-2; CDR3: ASSSSSGRALVGETQY
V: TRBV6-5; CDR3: ASRALDARNEQF
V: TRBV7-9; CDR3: ASSLTSTGGTYEQY
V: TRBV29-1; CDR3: SVGGVSNQPQH
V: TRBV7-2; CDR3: ASSLEGAREETQY
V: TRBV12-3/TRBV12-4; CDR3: ASSLSRDTEAF
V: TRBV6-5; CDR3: ASRLSGEGTQY
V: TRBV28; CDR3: ASSFSVRGDNQPQH
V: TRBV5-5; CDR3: ASSPNVGAGFEINEKLF